The source of this T cell receptor beta chain is a study of memory CD4+ T cells and cytomegalovirus serostatus. Whole-study context: This sample comes from healthy Belgian adults, fewer than ten CMV seropositive, 24 seronegative.

The sort gate was single viable CD3+CD4+CD8-CD45RO+ cells for memory CD4+ T cells. J lost 2 bases, V lost 2 bases, and 3 bases had no gene match. Germline V CDR1 and CDR2: GTSNPN, SVGIG (reference sequence). The CDR3 runs to 14 residues. Here immunoSEQ multiplex PCR was the method, and the copy in TCRdb shows in-frame clones only, minus some. This sample has more than 45,000 clones, with approximately 78% found just once. The clonotype comes from an adult in good health and CMV-seronegative. The chain couples TRBV30 to TRBJ2-7; 10 bases agree with TRBD1. Input material: memory CD4+ T cells from blood. CDR3: CAWSWGQGTYEQYF. The CDR3 nucleotides read TGTGCCTGGAGTTGGGGACAGGGGACCTACGAGCAGTACTTC.